A single sample gave rise to the 12 T cell receptor beta chains below, sequenced in a study of T cell responses to AZD1222 COVID-19 vaccine. Here immunoSEQ multiplex PCR was the method, and the copy in TCRdb shows in-frame clones only, minus some. The sample contains 100,000 to 150,000 clones, around 92% of which appear only once. This material consisted of peripheral blood, taken on day 0 of AZD1222 vaccination. The source is an adult in good health.

The J gene is TRBJ1-1, the V gene TRBV20-1; 7 bases agree with TRBD1. V trimming: 3 bases; J trimming: 0 bases; junction bases outside the gene matches: 4. This CDR3 has 14 residues. Germline V gene data show CDR1 as DFQATT and CDR2 as SNEGSKA (reference sequence). The CDR3 reads CSASRGQVNTEAFF. Written as DNA, the CDR3 is TGCAGTGCTAGTAGGGGGCAGGTGAACACTGAAGCTTTCTTT.

This rearrangement joins TRBV4-1 to TRBJ2-7; 9 bases match TRBD2. The germline CDR1 and CDR2 sequences are MGHRA and YSYEKL. V gave up 0 bases and J gave up 2 bases; unmatched junction bases: 5. CDR3 length: 16 residues. The CDR3 reads CASSQDMVAGAYEQYF. In nucleotides, the CDR3 is TGCGCCAGCAGCCAAGATATGGTAGCGGGGGCCTACGAGCAGTACTTC.

The rearrangement uses TRBV5-1 and TRBJ2-1, with 11 bases that match TRBD2. Germline CDR1 SGHRS, CDR2 YFSETQ. V was clipped by 1 base and J by 9 bases; unmatched bases: 12. This CDR3 contains 17 residues. CDR3 nucleotide sequence: TGCGCCAGCAGCTTGAGTATGAGGACTAGCGGGTCGTTTGAGCAGTTCTTC. Its translation: CASSLSMRTSGSFEQFF.

The chain is built from TRBV9 and TRBJ2-2; D uncertain. The CDR3 has 15 residues. Germline V gene sequence: CDR1 SGDLS, CDR2 YYNGEE. Trimming took off 0 bases at V and 5 bases at J, with 11 bases between the two ends. CDR3 region: CASSVVWQATGELFF. The CDR3 DNA reads TGTGCCAGCAGCGTAGTGTGGCAGGCAACCGGGGAGCTGTTTTTT.

This clone showed up just a few times. This sequence joins TRBV2 and TRBJ1-1, with TRBD1 identical over 10 bases. The V and J ends lost 6 bases and 3 bases, in that order; junction bases with no gene match: 10. This CDR3 is 16 amino acids long. CDR1 SNHLY and CDR2 FYNNEI come from the germline V gene. The CDR3 spells CASSLFGGQGDTEAFF. CDR3 bases: TGTGCCAGCAGCTTATTTGGAGGACAGGGGGACACTGAAGCTTTCTTT. The full variable domain, its missing parts supplied by reference TRBV2 and TRBJ1-1, is EPEVTQTPSHQVTQMGQEVILRCVPISNHLYFYWYRQILGQKVEFLVSFYNNEISEKSEIFDDQFSVERPDGSNFTLKIRSTKLEDSAMYFCASSLFGGQGDTEAFFGQGTRLTVV.

This chain connects TRBV27 to TRBJ2-1, with 8 positions matching TRBD1. From germline, CDR1 is MNHEY and CDR2 SMNVEV (reference sequence). This CDR3 region has 15 residues. V was clipped by 4 bases and J by 2 bases; unmatched bases: 4. This CDR3 is CASSSRTGPYNEQFF. The DNA for the CDR3 is TGTGCCAGCAGTTCAAGGACAGGGCCCTACAATGAGCAGTTCTTC.

The V and J genes are TRBV6-5 and TRBJ1-6, with D possibly being TRBD1 (5 bases). The V end was cut by 7 bases, the J end by 13 bases, with 17 bases between. CDR1 is MNHEY, CDR2 SVGAGI, per germline. The CDR3 sequence is 13 residues long. The CDR3 DNA is TGTGCCAGCACCGAAGGGCGGGGGTGGCCCCTCCACTTT. It encodes CASTEGRGWPLHF.

The gene calls are TRBV6-5 and TRBJ2-2, with TRBD1 matching 12 bases. V lost 6 bases, J lost 7 bases, and 6 bases stayed unmatched. Germline assignment: CDR1 MNHEY and CDR2 SVGAGI. CDR3 length: 15 residues. CDR3 in amino acids: CASRRDRGRGGELFF. The CDR3 DNA sequence: TGTGCCAGCAGACGGGACAGGGGGCGCGGCGGGGAGCTGTTTTTT.

The sample holds a few counts of this clone. The V and J genes are TRBV7-8 and TRBJ2-2; D gene uncertain. Germline loops: CDR1 SGHVS, CDR2 FQNEAQ. This CDR3 is built from 13 residues. V shed 5 bases and J shed 5 bases, with 9 bases lying between them. CDR3 region: CASSPRWTGELFF. The CDR3 bases are TGTGCCAGCAGCCCCCGGTGGACCGGGGAGCTGTTTTTT.

The chain is built from TRBV27 and TRBJ1-6; 7 nucleotides match TRBD1. The CDR3 runs to 14 residues. V was clipped by 3 bases and J by 9 bases; unmatched bases: 5. CDR1 MNHEY and CDR2 SMNVEV come from the germline V gene (reference sequence). Written as DNA, the CDR3 is TGTGCCAGCAGTTTTAGGGGGCCCGGTTCACCCCTCCACTTT. Translation: CASSFRGPGSPLHF.

This chain uses TRBV27 with TRBJ1-1, with a weak D call TRBD1 (5 bases). Trimming cost V 5 bases and J 1 base, with 14 bases left between them. The CDR3 consists of 15 residues. Germline V gene lookup returns CDR1 MNHEY and CDR2 SMNVEV (reference sequence). CDR3 residues: CASSILGAGNTEAFF. CDR3 bases: TGTGCCAGCAGTATCCTAGGGGCGGGGAACACTGAAGCTTTCTTT.

The genes are TRBV2 and TRBJ1-5, with D possibly TRBD1 on 5 matching bases. The V gene's germline CDR1 is SNHLY and CDR2 FYNNEI. The CDR3 is made up of 14 amino acids. The V and J ends lost 7 bases and 2 bases respectively, with 12 bases between them. CDR3 sequence (DNA): TGTGCCAGCACTCGTCAGGGAGGCAATCAGCCCCAGCATTTT. As protein: CASTRQGGNQPQHF.